This TCR beta chain was identified during a study of immune evolution from preneoplasia to lung adenocarcinoma. Broader study findings: Clonality was highest in normal lung, lower in later-stage lesions apparently.

Patients had resection in Japan or China between the mid-2010s and the late 2010s. Histologic diagnosis was independently verified by two lung pathologists. Turning to this clone: Its antigen is not known.

Libraries were prepared by immunoSEQ multiplex PCR; TCRdb keeps only in-frame clonotypes and omits some of them. Of about 5,000 clones listed, 75% to 90% were seen once; the top ten hold over 3%. Sequenced: FFPE minimally invasive lung adenocarcinoma tissue. The receptor was isolated from a person in their sixties or seventies with lung adenocarcinoma.

CDR3 DNA: TGCGCCAGCAGCCAAGACCCCTTGGGAGCTAGGGGGGAGACCCAGTACTTC. Its protein product is CASSQDPLGARGETQYF. The rearrangement links TRBV4-1 to TRBJ2-5; D may be TRBD1 (6 bases). The CDR3 runs to 17 residues. Trimming removed 0 bases from V and 5 bases from J, with 19 bases in between. Germline V gives CDR1 MGHRA, CDR2 YSYEKL.